This TCR beta chain appears in the sequencing data of a study of T cell responses to AZD1222 COVID-19 vaccine. Findings and limits, study-wide: Most donors were white British and more were female, and clonal diversity was possibly underestimated.

TCRdb's copy holds only in-frame clones and misses some; the assay was immunoSEQ multiplex PCR. The sample carries roughly 130,000 clones, about nine tenths recorded once. About this clone: Its antigen is not known.

The CDR3 is 11 residues long. The ends were cut back, 9 bases at V and 4 bases at J, with 10 bases in the middle. The V gene's germline CDR1 is MDHEN and CDR2 SYDVKM. Sequencing used peripheral blood, obtained on day 0 of AZD1222 vaccination. This chain uses TRBV28 with TRBJ2-7, with unresolved D. This clonotype originated in an adult in good health. This CDR3 is CASLNSYEQYF. The CDR3 region has the DNA TGTGCCAGTCTCAACAGTTACGAGCAGTACTTC.